These T cell receptor beta chains were read from a single sample in a study of blood T cells in healthy people across ages. TCRdb itself ran the 5' RACE reads through MiXCR, one entry per CDR3 protein. The table shows 580,000 or so distinct CDR3 sequences, with roughly 43% occurring only once. The specimen sequenced was blood. These receptors were obtained from a man of 80 years or more in good health. The CDR3 runs from the conserved cysteine through the conserved F or W. The D gene is left open where the match is weak. Only some rows state a clone size, as once, few, many or a class for expanded clones.

j_gene | d_gene | abundance | v_gene | CDR3aa | CDR3nt
TRBJ2-1 | - | once | TRBV10-3 | CAISESLASRSYNEQFF | TGTGCCATCAGTGAGTCGTTGGCCAGCCGCTCCTACAATGAGCAGTTCTTC
TRBJ2-3 | TRBD2 | - | TRBV5-1 | CASSFGGGATDTQYF | TGCGCCAGCAGCTTCGGCGGGGGGGCGACAGATACGCAGTATTTT
TRBJ2-6 | - | - | TRBV28 | CASTPGQTSGANVLTF | TGTGCCAGCACACCCGGACAGACCTCTGGGGCCAACGTCCTGACTTTC
TRBJ2-3 | - | - | TRBV14 | CASSQAPPGALDTQYF | TGTGCCAGCAGCCAAGCCCCCCCGGGGGCGTTAGATACGCAGTATTTT
TRBJ2-5 | - | - | TRBV5-1 | CASSLEGPSPWYF | TGCGCCAGCAGCTTGGAGGGGCCATCCCCATGGTACTTC
TRBJ2-6 | - | - | TRBV9 | CASSELPAGANVLTF | TGTGCCAGCAGCGAGCTCCCGGCTGGGGCCAACGTCCTGACTTTC
TRBJ2-1 | TRBD2 | - | TRBV20-1 | CSARDWARGDYNEQFF | TGCAGTGCTAGAGATTGGGCTCGGGGGGACTACAATGAGCAGTTCTTC
TRBJ1-4 | - | - | TRBV2 | CASSVEGGANEKLFF | TGTGCCAGCAGTGTAGAAGGGGGTGCTAATGAAAAACTGTTTTTT
TRBJ2-1 | - | - | TRBV20-1 | CSARGQGLGEQFF | TGCAGTGCTAGGGGCCAGGGTCTAGGTGAGCAGTTCTTC
TRBJ2-1 | TRBD1 | - | TRBV4-3 | CASSQDRTGLGEQFF | TGCGCCAGCAGCCAAGACCGGACAGGGTTGGGTGAGCAGTTCTTC
TRBJ2-6 | - | - | TRBV12-3/TRBV12-4 | CASSLFRGGGANVLTF | TGTGCCAGCAGTTTGTTCAGGGGAGGTGGGGCCAACGTCCTGACTTTC
TRBJ1-2 | - | - | TRBV2 | CASSEVRPGAYGYTF | TGTGCCAGCAGTGAAGTGAGGCCAGGGGCTTATGGCTACACCTTC
TRBJ1-2 | - | - | TRBV12-3/TRBV12-4 | CASSWDEDYGYTF | TGTGCCAGCAGTTGGGACGAAGACTATGGCTACACCTTC
TRBJ2-3 | - | - | TRBV5-1 | CASSLQARVGDTQYF | TGCGCCAGCAGCTTGCAGGCCAGGGTAGGGGATACGCAGTATTTT
TRBJ2-5 | - | - | TRBV2 | CASSKGQRETQYF | TGTGCCAGCAGTAAAGGACAGCGGGAGACCCAGTACTTC
TRBJ2-1 | - | - | TRBV2 | CARLRLTVYNEQFF | TGTGCCAGATTACGCTTGACGGTTTACAATGAGCAGTTCTTC
TRBJ2-1 | TRBD2 | - | TRBV6-2/TRBV6-3 | CASTNPLGSGGRESYNEQFF | TGTGCCAGCACCAACCCCTTGGGGAGCGGGGGGCGGGAATCCTACAATGAGCAGTTCTTC
TRBJ2-7 | - | few | TRBV24-1 | CATSDWRGPRGEQYF | TGTGCCACCAGTGATTGGCGTGGCCCTCGGGGCGAGCAGTACTTC
TRBJ2-5 | TRBD2 | - | TRBV20-1 | CSASGGDLKTQYF | TGCAGTGCCAGCGGGGGGGACTTAAAGACCCAGTACTTC
TRBJ1-2 | TRBD1 | - | TRBV7-2 | CASSLVGRDRGRYTF | TGTGCCAGCAGCTTAGTAGGCCGGGACAGGGGCCGCTACACCTTC
TRBJ2-7 | - | few | TRBV12-3/TRBV12-4 | CASSFGFHEQYF | TGTGCCAGCAGTTTCGGGTTCCACGAGCAGTACTTC
TRBJ2-7 | TRBD2 | few | TRBV12-3/TRBV12-4 | CASRLAGGRLYEQYF | TGTGCCAGCAGGCTTGCGGGGGGGCGGCTCTACGAGCAGTACTTC
TRBJ2-1 | TRBD2 | - | TRBV10-3 | CAISDSGGNGNEQFF | TGTGCCATCAGTGACTCGGGGGGAAATGGAAATGAGCAGTTCTTC
TRBJ1-1 | TRBD1 | - | TRBV5-1 | CASGTGTGGNAEAFF | TGCGCCAGCGGAACCGGGACAGGGGGCAACGCTGAAGCTTTCTTT
TRBJ2-7 | - | few | TRBV6-2/TRBV6-3 | CASREGASYEQYF | TGTGCCAGCAGGGAAGGGGCCAGCTACGAGCAGTACTTC
TRBJ2-5 | - | - | TRBV6-6 | CASSYYEAYQETQYF | TGTGCCAGCAGTTATTATGAGGCGTACCAAGAGACCCAGTACTTC
TRBJ1-5 | TRBD1 | - | TRBV5-5 | CASSSQGANQLQHF | TGTGCCAGCAGCTCACAGGGGGCCAATCAGCTCCAGCATTTT
TRBJ2-5 | TRBD2 | - | TRBV4-2 | CASSQEAVFSGRPAGETQYF | TGTGCCAGCAGCCAAGAGGCAGTTTTTAGCGGGAGGCCCGCGGGAGAGACCCAGTACTTC
TRBJ2-1 | TRBD1 | many | TRBV7-2 | CASSSGTGGTNEQFF | TGTGCCAGCAGCTCCGGGACAGGGGGTACCAATGAGCAGTTCTTC
TRBJ2-1 | TRBD1 | - | TRBV7-2 | CASSSGTGVRQFF | TGTGCCAGCAGCTCCGGGACAGGAGTTCGGCAGTTCTTC
TRBJ2-7 | - | - | TRBV20-1 | CSARGRVSPFPYEQYF | TGCAGTGCTAGAGGTCGGGTCAGCCCTTTCCCCTACGAGCAGTACTTC
TRBJ2-7 | TRBD2 | few | TRBV20-1 | CSARVAAGGLYEQYF | TGCAGTGCTAGAGTTGCAGCGGGGGGACTCTACGAGCAGTACTTC
TRBJ2-7 | TRBD2 | few | TRBV4-1 | CASSQRITTAGLAGAYEQYF | TGCGCCAGCAGCCAACGGATCACGACAGCGGGACTAGCGGGGGCCTACGAGCAGTACTTC
TRBJ2-3 | TRBD2 | - | TRBV6-2/TRBV6-3 | CASSRLASDTQYF | TGTGCCAGCAGTCGACTAGCCTCAGATACGCAGTATTTT
TRBJ1-5 | - | - | TRBV27 | CASSVSSNQPQHF | TGTGCCAGCAGTGTAAGCAGCAATCAGCCCCAGCATTTT
TRBJ2-1 | - | - | TRBV4-3 | CASSRENSNEQFF | TGCGCCAGCAGCCGAGAAAATAGCAATGAGCAGTTCTTC
TRBJ2-7 | TRBD1 | - | TRBV29-1 | CSVRDREYEQYF | TGCAGCGTTCGGGACAGGGAGTACGAGCAGTACTTC
TRBJ1-2 | - | - | TRBV28 | CASSPGSRDYGYTF | TGTGCCAGCAGCCCCGGATCTCGGGACTATGGCTACACCTTC
TRBJ2-3 | - | - | TRBV6-2/TRBV6-3 | CASSYAGGGGTDTQYF | TGTGCCAGCAGTTACGCTGGGGGCGGTGGCACAGATACGCAGTATTTT
TRBJ2-7 | - | - | TRBV7-6 | CASSFQDSPSSYEQYF | TGTGCCAGCAGCTTCCAGGACAGTCCCAGCTCCTACGAGCAGTACTTC
TRBJ2-7 | - | - | TRBV2 | CASSDYGLFYEQYF | TGTGCCAGCAGTGATTACGGACTTTTCTACGAGCAGTACTTC
TRBJ2-7 | - | few | TRBV6-2/TRBV6-3 | CASSLLRPGFYEQYF | TGTGCCAGCAGTTTGTTGCGCCCCGGTTTCTACGAGCAGTACTTC
TRBJ2-1 | TRBD1 | - | TRBV6-6 | CASSSGQGANNEQFF | TGTGCCAGCAGTTCCGGACAGGGGGCGAACAATGAGCAGTTCTTC
TRBJ2-3 | - | - | TRBV5-1 | CASSLEIVGTQYF | TGCGCCAGCAGCTTGGAAATAGTGGGTACGCAGTATTTT
TRBJ2-5 | - | few | TRBV7-2 | CASSLAGMETQYF | TGTGCCAGCAGCTTGGCGGGGATGGAGACCCAGTACTTC
TRBJ2-7 | - | - | TRBV7-2 | CASSPILQGSEQYF | TGTGCCAGCAGCCCGATTCTACAGGGCTCCGAGCAGTACTTC
TRBJ2-3 | TRBD2 | few | TRBV7-2 | CASSAPGLAGTTQYF | TGTGCCAGCAGCGCACCGGGACTAGCGGGCACTACGCAGTATTTT